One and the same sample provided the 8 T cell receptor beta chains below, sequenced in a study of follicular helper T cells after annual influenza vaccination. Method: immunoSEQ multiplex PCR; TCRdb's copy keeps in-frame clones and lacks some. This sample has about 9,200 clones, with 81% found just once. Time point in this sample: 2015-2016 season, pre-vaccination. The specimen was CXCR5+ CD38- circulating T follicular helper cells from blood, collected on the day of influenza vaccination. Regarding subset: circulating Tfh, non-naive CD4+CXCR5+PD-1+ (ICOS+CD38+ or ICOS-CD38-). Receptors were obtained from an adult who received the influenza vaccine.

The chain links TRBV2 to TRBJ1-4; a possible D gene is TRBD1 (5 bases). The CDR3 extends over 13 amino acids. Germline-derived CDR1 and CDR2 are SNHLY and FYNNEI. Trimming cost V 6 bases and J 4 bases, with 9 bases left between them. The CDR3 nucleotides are TGTGCCAGCAGAGACAGTCTTAATGAAAAACTGTTTTTT. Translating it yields CASRDSLNEKLFF.

The CDR3: CASSTPWGGNGELFF. In nucleotides, the CDR3 is TGTGCCAGCAGCACTCCCTGGGGGGGGAACGGGGAGCTGTTTTTT. The chain carries TRBV21-1 and TRBJ2-2; the table's D call, TRBD2, was not checked against the DNA. TRBV21-1 is listed as a pseudogene. The CDR3 contains 15 residues.

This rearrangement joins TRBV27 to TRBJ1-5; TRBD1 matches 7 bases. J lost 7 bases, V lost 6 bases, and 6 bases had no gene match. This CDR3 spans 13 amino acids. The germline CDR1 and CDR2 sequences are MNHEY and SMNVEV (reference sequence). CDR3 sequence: CASSDRVGQPQHF. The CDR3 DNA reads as TGTGCCAGCAGCGACAGGGTTGGACAGCCCCAGCATTTT.

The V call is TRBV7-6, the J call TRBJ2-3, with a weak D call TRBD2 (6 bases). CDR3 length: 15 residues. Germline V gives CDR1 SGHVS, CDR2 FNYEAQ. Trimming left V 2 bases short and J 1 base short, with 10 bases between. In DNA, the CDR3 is TGTGCCAGCAGCTTAAGTGAGCGGGGCACAGATACGCAGTATTTT. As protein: CASSLSERGTDTQYF.

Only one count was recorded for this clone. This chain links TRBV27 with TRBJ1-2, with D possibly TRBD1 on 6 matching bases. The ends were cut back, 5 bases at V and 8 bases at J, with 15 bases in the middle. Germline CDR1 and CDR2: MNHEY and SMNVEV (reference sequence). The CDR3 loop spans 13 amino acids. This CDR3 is CASSAQGWGGYTF. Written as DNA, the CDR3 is TGTGCCAGCAGTGCTCAGGGGTGGGGAGGCTACACCTTC.

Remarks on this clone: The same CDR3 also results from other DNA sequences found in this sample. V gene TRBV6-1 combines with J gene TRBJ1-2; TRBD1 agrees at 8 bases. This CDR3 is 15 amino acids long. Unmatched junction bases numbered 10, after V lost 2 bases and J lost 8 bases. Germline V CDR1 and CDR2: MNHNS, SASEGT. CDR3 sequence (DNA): TGTGCCAGCAGTGAACTGGGACAGGCCGTACGCGGCTACACCTTC. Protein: CASSELGQAVRGYTF.

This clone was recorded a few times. In nucleotides, the CDR3 is TGTGCCAGCAGTGACCTGAGTACTACTAGGGAGCAGTACTTC. This sequence encodes CASSDLSTTREQYF. This chain links TRBV6-1 with TRBJ2-7; maybe TRBD2 (5 bases). This CDR3 spans 14 amino acids. The V gene's germline CDR1 is MNHNS and CDR2 SASEGT. V gave up 3 bases and J gave up 7 bases, with 16 bases separating them.

CDR3: CAWTTGNGYTF. The CDR3, as DNA: TGTGCCTGGACGACAGGGAATGGCTACACCTTC. The chain is built from TRBV30 and TRBJ1-2; 7 bases map to TRBD1. J gave up 6 bases and V 4 bases, and 2 bases lay outside the gene matches. The CDR3 extends over 11 amino acids. Germline V lookup: CDR1 GTSNPN, CDR2 SVGIG (reference sequence). The complete variable domain, with remaining parts taken from reference TRBV30 and TRBJ1-2, reads SQTIHQWPATLVQPVGSPLSLECTVEGTSNPNLYWYRQAAGRGLQLLFYSVGIGQISSEVPQNLSASRPQDRQFILSSKKLLLSDSGFYLCAWTTGNGYTFGSGTRLTVV.